The 31 T cell receptor beta chains presented below share a single source sample, sequenced in a study of shared clonotypes between healthy human individuals. The data were produced by immunoSEQ multiplex PCR, yet TCRdb's version contains in-frame clones alone and is incomplete. The sample lists around 700,000 clones, under 80% occurring once. The sample was memory CD4+ T cells sorted from blood. Noted subset: CD45RA-negative fraction. Every receptor here comes from a woman aged 25-40 years in good health.

This clone is a singleton in its sample. V is TRBV7-6 and J is TRBJ1-1; no definite D call. Deletions cut 1 base from V and 3 bases from J, with 6 bases between. This CDR3 spans 13 amino acids. The V gene's germline CDR1 is SGHVS and CDR2 FNYEAQ. CDR3 nucleotide sequence: TGTGCCAGCAGCTTAGGTACCTACACTGAAGCTTTCTTT. Its translation is CASSLGTYTEAFF.

With respect to this clone: This CDR3 is also generated by other DNA sequences in the sample. V is TRBV4-1 and J is TRBJ1-6; D is unclear. CDR1 and CDR2 from the germline V gene are MGHRA and YSYEKL. Trimming removed 0 bases from V and 9 bases from J, with 6 bases in between. This CDR3 has 13 residues. The CDR3 DNA is TGCGCCAGCAGCCAAGATCCAGGTTCACCCCTCCACTTT. Protein: CASSQDPGSPLHF.

The rearrangement uses TRBV5-4 and TRBJ2-1; D may match TRBD1 or TRBD2 (7 bases each). The length of the CDR3 is 18 residues. Trimming cost V 4 bases and J 7 bases, with 27 bases left between them. Germline V gene lookup returns CDR1 SGHNT and CDR2 YYREEE (reference sequence). DNA for the CDR3: TGTGCCAGCAGCCCAGGGCTCGGCCAGGGGGGGGTGAAAAATGAGCAGTTCTTC. Protein sequence: CASSPGLGQGGVKNEQFF.

The chain combines TRBV5-1 with TRBJ2-7, with D tentatively TRBD1 or TRBD2 (5 bases each). Germline assignment: CDR1 SGHRS and CDR2 YFSETQ. There are 16 residues in the CDR3. The germline V and J ends were trimmed by 6 bases and 0 bases, with 19 bases remaining between them. The CDR3 protein is CASTIAGAPSSYEQYF. The CDR3 bases are TGCGCCAGCACCATTGCCGGGGCTCCGAGCTCCTACGAGCAGTACTTC.

The sample holds many counts of this clone. The chain couples TRBV6-6 to TRBJ1-3; D not certain. Trimming left V 5 bases short and J 3 bases short, with 8 bases between. This CDR3 spans 13 amino acids. Germline lookup yields CDR1 MNHNY and CDR2 SVGAGI (reference sequence). CDR3: CASSPTGGNTIYF. As DNA, the CDR3 is TGTGCCAGCAGTCCGACGGGTGGAAACACCATATATTTT.

This clone showed up just a few times. A much larger clone differs from this one at a single base, so this may be a read error. V is TRBV7-9 and J is TRBJ1-1; tentatively, D is TRBD1 (5 bases). The CDR3 consists of 13 residues. The germline V gene encodes CDR1 SEHNR and CDR2 FQNEAQ (reference sequence). Trimming removed 3 bases at V and 1 base at J, with 6 bases between. In DNA form, the CDR3 reads TGTGCCAGCAGCTTGGACACGAACACTGAAGCTTTCTTT. Translated, it gives CASSLDTNTEAFF. Full variable domain (outside the CDR3, taken from reference TRBV7-9 and TRBJ1-1): DTGVSQNPRHKITKRGQNVTFRCDPISEHNRLYWYRQTLGQGPEFLTYFQNEAQLEKSRLLSDRFSAERPKGSFSTLEIQRTEQGDSAMYLCASSLDTNTEAFFGQGTRLTVV.

DNA for the CDR3: TGTGCCATCAGTGAGGGGGACTTCAGGGGGCAGCCCCAGCATTTT. This sequence encodes CAISEGDFRGQPQHF. The chain couples TRBV10-3 to TRBJ1-5; 7 bases agree with TRBD1. The CDR3 covers 15 residues. Germline CDR1 and CDR2: ENHRY and SYGVKD. Trimming removed 2 bases from V and 7 bases from J; junction bases left unmatched: 8.

The chain joins TRBV7-9 to TRBJ2-2; 7 bases fit TRBD1. Germline CDR1 reads SEHNR; CDR2 reads FQNEAQ (reference sequence). Trimming removed 5 bases from V and 5 bases from J; junction bases left unmatched: 8. CDR3 length equals 15 residues. The CDR3 sequence: CASSLRDSATGELFF. The CDR3 nucleotides are TGTGCCAGCAGCCTCCGGGACAGCGCTACCGGGGAGCTGTTTTTT.

The chain combines TRBV11-2 with TRBJ2-3; D remains unclear. The CDR3 covers 15 residues. Per germline, CDR1 SGHAT and CDR2 FQNNGV. Trimming took off 2 bases at V and 0 bases at J, with 9 bases between the two ends. The CDR3 nucleotides are TGTGCCAGCAGCTTATTCGCGGCTAGCACAGATACGCAGTATTTT. Translation: CASSLFAASTDTQYF. The full variable domain, completed using reference TRBV11-2 and TRBJ2-3, is EAGVAQSPRYKIIEKRQSVAFWCNPISGHATLYWYQQILGQGPKLLIQFQNNGVVDDSQLPKDRFSAERLKGVDSTLKIQPAKLEDSAVYLCASSLFAASTDTQYFGPGTRLTVL.

This chain connects TRBV27 to TRBJ2-7, with TRBD2 identical over 8 bases. V was clipped by 3 bases and J by 2 bases; unmatched bases: 6. Germline V gene sequence: CDR1 MNHEY, CDR2 SMNVEV (reference sequence). The CDR3 is made up of 15 amino acids. CDR3 nucleotide sequence: TGTGCCAGCAGTTTGGGGTCGGGAGGGCCCTACGAGCAGTACTTC. Its protein is CASSLGSGGPYEQYF.

The chain has TRBV6-1 and TRBJ2-3; tentative D call: TRBD1 (6 bases). V lost 5 bases to trimming and J lost 8 bases, with 17 bases between them. CDR1 and CDR2 from the germline V gene are MNHNS and SASEGT. This CDR3 spans 14 amino acids. In DNA, the CDR3 is TGTGCCAGCAGTAAAGGACAGTACAAGGGTACGCAGTATTTT. Translating gives CASSKGQYKGTQYF.

The rearrangement links TRBV7-2 to TRBJ1-2, with D unclear. Germline CDR1 SGHTA, CDR2 FQGNSA. This CDR3 has 15 amino acids. The V gene lost 5 bases and the J gene lost 5 bases, with 18 bases spanning the gap. CDR3 DNA: TGTGCCAGCAGCCTCCCCGAGACGGTCGCTTATGGCTACACCTTC. As protein: CASSLPETVAYGYTF. Supplemented by reference TRBV7-2 and TRBJ1-2, the full variable domain reads GAGVSQSPSNKVTEKGKDVELRCDPISGHTALYWYRQSLGQGLEFLIYFQGNSAPDKSGLPSDRFSAERTGGSVSTLTIQRTQQEDSAVYLCASSLPETVAYGYTFGSGTRLTVV.

The CDR3: CASSPGTGAFEQYF. CDR3 coding DNA: TGTGCCAGCTCACCCGGGACAGGGGCGTTCGAGCAGTACTTC. The chain carries TRBV18 and TRBJ2-7; 10 nucleotides match TRBD1. Germline CDR1 and CDR2: KGHSH and LQKENI. The CDR3 is 14 amino acids. Trimming took 3 bases from V and 6 from J; bases not matched to a gene: 5.

The CDR3 coding sequence is TGCGCCAGCAGGCCGCAGGAAAACTATGGCTACACCTTC. Amino acids: CASRPQENYGYTF. J is TRBJ1-2 and V is TRBV5-1; D remains ambiguous. Trimming took off 5 bases at V and 2 bases at J, with 10 bases between the two ends. The V gene's germline CDR1 is SGHRS and CDR2 YFSETQ. The CDR3 consists of 13 residues.

Concerning this clone itself: Other DNA sequences from this sample encode an identical CDR3 as well. The V gene is TRBV5-1, the J gene TRBJ1-1, with TRBD1 matching 9 bases. The J segment lost 4 bases and the V segment lost 3 bases, leaving 4 bases of the junction unmatched. The germline gives CDR1 SGHRS, CDR2 YFSETQ. This CDR3 spans 14 amino acids. The CDR3 here is CASSWTGEGTEAFF. CDR3 coding DNA: TGCGCCAGCAGCTGGACAGGGGAGGGCACTGAAGCTTTCTTT.

The V gene is TRBV5-6, the J gene TRBJ2-7; perhaps TRBD2 as D (6 bases). The germline gives CDR1 SGHDT, CDR2 YYEEEE. This CDR3 has 13 amino acids. V was pared by 0 bases and J by 6 bases, with 10 bases between. Here the CDR3 reads CASSLGPGGEQYF. As DNA, the CDR3 is TGTGCCAGCAGCTTGGGTCCCGGGGGCGAGCAGTACTTC.

The CDR3 reads CASSLGNRVGGTEAFF. The CDR3 DNA is TGCGCCAGCAGCTTGGGGAATCGGGTCGGAGGCACTGAAGCTTTCTTT. The rearrangement uses TRBV5-1 and TRBJ1-1; D unclear. This CDR3 contains 16 residues. V was pared by 0 bases and J by 4 bases, with 16 bases between. Germline assignment: CDR1 SGHRS and CDR2 YFSETQ.

This clone was picked up a small number of times. The chain uses TRBV10-2 and TRBJ2-1; 10 nucleotides match TRBD2. Germline trimming cut 3 bases from V and 10 bases from J; bases unmatched to any gene: 6. The CDR3 consists of 14 residues. The germline V gene has CDR1 WSHSY and CDR2 SAAADI. The CDR3 sequence is CASSDTSGMGEQFF. As DNA, the CDR3 is TGCGCCAGCAGTGACACTAGCGGGATGGGGGAGCAGTTCTTC.

The chain links TRBV28 to TRBJ1-4, with a possible D match to TRBD1 (5 bases). This CDR3 is 14 amino acids long. Germline CDR1 reads MDHEN; CDR2 reads SYDVKM. The V and J ends lost 2 bases and 6 bases respectively, with 10 bases between them. CDR3: CASSLAGVDEKLFF. CDR3 nucleotide sequence: TGTGCCAGCAGTTTAGCGGGGGTGGATGAAAAACTGTTTTTT. Together with reference TRBV28 and TRBJ1-4, the CDR3 gives the full variable domain: DVKVTQSSRYLVKRTGEKVFLECVQDMDHENMFWYRQDPGLGLRLIYFSYDVKMKEKGDIPEGYSVSREKKERFSLILESASTNQTSMYLCASSLAGVDEKLFFGSGTQLSVL.

This clone showed up just a few times. The chain recombines TRBV4-1 with TRBJ1-1; D remains unclear. The CDR3 runs 16 residues. CDR1 is MGHRA and CDR2 is YSYEKL in the germline V gene. V lost 5 bases to trimming and J lost 1 base, with 17 bases between them. As DNA, the CDR3 is TGCGCCAGCAGCGACAAGATGAGGACTCCGAACACTGAAGCTTTCTTT. Its translation: CASSDKMRTPNTEAFF.

The rearrangement uses TRBV5-1 and TRBJ2-5, with no clear D. The germline V gene encodes CDR1 SGHRS and CDR2 YFSETQ. This CDR3 region has 15 residues. The V end lost 0 bases, the J end lost 3 bases, and 12 bases lay between the germline ends. The CDR3 here is CASSLAFTQKETQYF. CDR3 DNA: TGCGCCAGCAGCTTGGCCTTTACACAGAAAGAGACCCAGTACTTC.

This clone was seen a few times. The chain employs TRBV5-1 and TRBJ2-3; D not resolved. This CDR3 contains 15 residues. The germline V and J ends were trimmed by 5 bases and 0 bases, with 13 bases remaining between them. Germline-derived CDR1 and CDR2 are SGHRS and YFSETQ. The CDR3 DNA reads TGCGCCAGCAGATCTAAAGTGGCTAGCACAGATACGCAGTATTTT. Amino acid sequence: CASRSKVASTDTQYF.

This chain joins TRBV28 and TRBJ1-5; 8 bases match TRBD1. V lost 4 bases and J lost 6; bases outside the gene matches: 11. CDR3 size: 16 residues. CDR1 and CDR2 from the germline V gene are MDHEN and SYDVKM. CDR3 nucleotides: TGTGCCAGCAGTTCCCCGGTCAGGGGGCTCTTTCAGCCCCAGCATTTT. This codes for CASSSPVRGLFQPQHF.

This clone was seen more than once but under ten times. The chain links TRBV7-9 to TRBJ2-3, with 9 positions matching TRBD2. The CDR3 has 15 residues. CDR1 is SEHNR, CDR2 FQNEAQ, per germline (reference sequence). The J segment lost 4 bases and the V segment lost 0 bases, leaving 2 bases of the junction unmatched. DNA of the CDR3: TGTGCCAGCAGCTTAGCCCGACTAGCGGCAGATACGCAGTATTTT. It translates to CASSLARLAADTQYF.

This clone showed up just a few times. V and J are TRBV11-1 and TRBJ2-7; the match to TRBD2 covers 7 bases. Germline trimming cut 8 bases from V and 0 bases from J; bases unmatched to any gene: 7. Germline CDR1 SGHAT, CDR2 FQDESV (reference sequence). This CDR3 contains 14 residues. The CDR3 DNA reads TGTGCCAGCGGATATCAGCGGGACTCCTACGAGCAGTACTTC. This gives the protein CASGYQRDSYEQYF.

The chain couples TRBV11-2 to TRBJ2-7; 10 bases match TRBD1. This CDR3 is built from 14 residues. Germline V gene lookup returns CDR1 SGHAT and CDR2 FQNNGV. Unmatched junction bases numbered 3, after V lost 4 bases and J lost 3 bases. The CDR3 region is CASSWGTGVYEQYF. The CDR3 DNA sequence: TGTGCCAGCAGCTGGGGGACAGGGGTCTACGAGCAGTACTTC. The full variable domain, completed using reference TRBV11-2 and TRBJ2-7, is EAGVAQSPRYKIIEKRQSVAFWCNPISGHATLYWYQQILGQGPKLLIQFQNNGVVDDSQLPKDRFSAERLKGVDSTLKIQPAKLEDSAVYLCASSWGTGVYEQYFGPGTRLTVT.

The V gene is TRBV2, the J gene TRBJ2-7; either TRBD1 or TRBD2 may supply D (6 bases each). CDR1 SNHLY and CDR2 FYNNEI come from the germline V gene. The V gene lost 7 bases and the J gene lost 10 bases, with 23 bases spanning the gap. This CDR3 is 14 amino acids long. Here the CDR3 reads CASKGGTSIREQYF. As DNA, the CDR3 is TGTGCCAGCAAAGGGGGGACAAGTATACGAGAACAGTACTTC.

The J gene is TRBJ1-3, the V gene TRBV18; D is undetermined. The CDR3 extends over 13 amino acids. Trimming removed 3 bases from V and 2 bases from J, with 5 bases in between. Looked up from germline, CDR1 is KGHSH and CDR2 is LQKENI. The CDR3 DNA is TGTGCCAGCTCACCGGGCCCTGGAAACACCATATATTTT. It yields the protein CASSPGPGNTIYF.

A single count supports this clone. Given a much more abundant clone one base away, this may be a read error. The V call is TRBV10-1, the J call TRBJ2-3; D perhaps matches TRBD2 (6 bases). Germline lookup yields CDR1 WNHNN and CDR2 SYGVQD (reference sequence). This CDR3 is built from 14 residues. V lost 5 bases, J lost 0 bases, and 9 bases lay in between. CDR3 DNA sequence: TGCGCCAGCAGTCGGGGACTCAGCACAGATACGCAGTATTTT. It specifies CASSRGLSTDTQYF.

This clone was seen more than once but under ten times. The rearrangement joins TRBV4-2 to TRBJ2-3; 10 bases agree with TRBD2. The V gene's germline CDR1 is LGHNA and CDR2 YNFKEQ. The CDR3 is 16 residues long. V shed 0 bases, J shed 9 bases, and the junction held 9 bases outside the gene matches. CDR3 nucleotides: TGTGCCAGCAGCCAAGATAGAGCGGGAGGGCCCCTCACGCAGTATTTT. Protein sequence: CASSQDRAGGPLTQYF.

V usage is TRBV12-1 and J usage is TRBJ2-3; the table names TRBD1, a call not compared with the DNA. TRBV12-1 is shown as a pseudogene. This CDR3 contains 19 residues. Here the CDR3 reads CASSPYRDRGLVFSRYAVF. The CDR3 DNA follows: TGTGCCAGCAGCCCCTACCGGGACAGGGGCCTCGTGTTCTCGAGATACGCAGTATTT.